This entry lists 27 T cell receptor beta chains sequenced from one sample in a study of Graves' ophthalmopathy and Graves' hyperthyroidism. Amplified material comprised TCR beta CDR3 regions derived from RNA transcripts. Following a first-round RT-PCR that used HTBI primers, a second-round multiplex PCR was carried out. MiXCR, applied by TCRdb to the multiplex PCR reads, yields one record per CDR3 protein. This repertoire shows about 160,000 distinct CDR3 sequences, roughly two fifths found once; its top ten account for roughly 8.9%. The specimen was peripheral blood. Every receptor here comes from a man between 25 and 39 years old with Graves' ophthalmopathy.

The chain couples TRBV11-2 to TRBJ2-2, with 12 bases that match TRBD2. This CDR3 comprises 17 residues. After removal of 5 bases from V and 4 bases from J, the junction contained 8 bases not matched to a gene. CDR1 is SGHAT, CDR2 FQNNGV, per germline. The CDR3 sequence: CASSQTSGGSTTGELFF. CDR3 in DNA: TGTGCCAGCAGCCAGACTAGCGGGGGCTCAACCACCGGGGAGCTGTTTTTT. Together with reference TRBV11-2 and TRBJ2-2, the CDR3 gives the full variable domain: EAGVAQSPRYKIIEKRQSVAFWCNPISGHATLYWYQQILGQGPKLLIQFQNNGVVDDSQLPKDRFSAERLKGVDSTLKIQPAKLEDSAVYLCASSQTSGGSTTGELFFGEGSRLTVL.

This clonotype showed up many times. J is TRBJ2-2 and V is TRBV11-1, with 7 bases fitting TRBD2. CDR3 length equals 15 residues. V lost 2 bases, J lost 1 base, and 1 base stayed unmatched. The germline CDR1 and CDR2 sequences are SGHAT and FQDESV (reference sequence). The CDR3 protein is CASSLLAGNTGELFF. The CDR3 nucleotides read TGTGCCAGCAGCTTATTAGCGGGGAACACCGGGGAGCTGTTTTTT.

The V gene is TRBV7-3, the J gene TRBJ2-7; D is unresolved. The length of the CDR3 is 14 residues. The V gene lost 1 base and the J gene lost 2 bases, with 9 bases spanning the gap. Germline CDR1 and CDR2: SGHTA and FQGTGA. CDR3 DNA: TGTGCCAGCAGCTTAATCGGCAGGACCTACGAGCAGTACTTC. Translation gives CASSLIGRTYEQYF.

This clonotype was counted ten times or more. This chain links TRBV28 with TRBJ2-2; TRBD2 matches at 14 bases. Trimming removed 2 bases from V and 5 bases from J; junction bases left unmatched: 4. The length of the CDR3 is 17 residues. Germline CDR1 is MDHEN and CDR2 is SYDVKM. CDR3 bases: TGTGCCAGCAGTTTAAGGACTAGCGGGAGGAGAACCGGGGAGCTGTTTTTT. Its protein is CASSLRTSGRRTGELFF. The full variable domain, in which reference TRBV28 and TRBJ2-2 provide the parts outside the CDR3, is DVKVTQSSRYLVKRTGEKVFLECVQDMDHENMFWYRQDPGLGLRLIYFSYDVKMKEKGDIPEGYSVSREKKERFSLILESASTNQTSMYLCASSLRTSGRRTGELFFGEGSRLTVL.

This clonotype was seen ten or more times. The chain combines TRBV5-1 with TRBJ2-7, with 8 nucleotides matching TRBD1. The trim removed 4 bases at V and 5 bases at J, leaving 17 bases unmatched. The germline V gene encodes CDR1 SGHRS and CDR2 YFSETQ. This CDR3 is built from 17 residues. Here the CDR3 DNA reads TGCGCCAGCAGCCCCACATCTGCCGGGACAGGTAAAGACGAGCAGTACTTC. Its translation is CASSPTSAGTGKDEQYF.

Ten or more counts support this clonotype. V usage is TRBV28 and J usage is TRBJ1-2, with 8 bases identical to TRBD1. V gave up 2 bases and J gave up 0 bases; unmatched junction bases: 11. The CDR3 consists of 18 residues. Looked up from germline, CDR1 is MDHEN and CDR2 is SYDVKM. The CDR3 DNA sequence: TGTGCCAGCAGTTTAAGACGACAGGGGTGCAACTCTAACTATGGCTACACCTTC. It is translated as CASSLRRQGCNSNYGYTF.

The table lists this clonotype with a few counts. The gene calls are TRBV12-3 or TRBV12-4 and TRBJ1-6; no clear D gene. This CDR3 is 14 amino acids long. Trimming took 2 bases from V and 7 from J, leaving 9 bases between them. The CDR3 DNA follows: TGTGCCAGCAGTTTAAGGACGGTAAATTCACCCCTCCACTTT. As protein: CASSLRTVNSPLHF.

The chain has TRBV28 and TRBJ1-2; D is perhaps TRBD1 (5 bases). This CDR3 region has 13 residues. Germline-derived CDR1 and CDR2 are MDHEN and SYDVKM. Between the trimmed V and J ends, which lost 2 bases and 8 bases, there was a span of 12 bases. The CDR3 DNA reads as TGTGCCAGCAGTTTAGGGGGGGTCCGGGGCTACACCTTC. Its translation: CASSLGGVRGYTF.

This clonotype has at least ten counts. The V call is TRBV20-1, the J call TRBJ1-2; D call uncertain. Looked up from germline, CDR1 is DFQATT and CDR2 is SNEGSKA (reference sequence). V gave up 0 bases and J gave up 7 bases, with 12 bases separating them. CDR3 length equals 13 residues. CDR3 sequence: CSARDKRISGYTF. CDR3 in DNA: TGCAGTGCTAGAGATAAAAGGATCTCTGGCTACACCTTC.

J is TRBJ2-5 and V is TRBV5-1, with TRBD1 as a possible D gene (5 bases). The V end lost 0 bases, the J end lost 3 bases, and 12 bases lay between the germline ends. Germline values: CDR1 SGHRS, CDR2 YFSETQ. This CDR3 has 15 residues. This CDR3 is CASSLDGRDEETQYF. CDR3 DNA: TGCGCCAGCAGCTTGGATGGCAGGGATGAAGAGACCCAGTACTTC.

This clonotype was observed a handful of times. The rearrangement joins TRBV6-1 to TRBJ2-5; D remains ambiguous. Trimming cost V 3 bases and J 5 bases, with 16 bases left between them. Germline V gene data show CDR1 as MNHNS and CDR2 as SASEGT. The CDR3 sequence is 15 residues long. CDR3 sequence (DNA): TGTGCCAGCAGTGATTTAAGTGGAACTATGGAGACCCAGTACTTC. Protein product: CASSDLSGTMETQYF.

The sample holds one count of this clonotype. The rearrangement joins TRBV28 to TRBJ2-7; D remains ambiguous. V was shortened by 9 bases and J by 0 bases, with 12 bases between the two germline ends. From germline, CDR1 is MDHEN and CDR2 SYDVKM. The CDR3 has 13 amino acids. CDR3 DNA sequence: TGTGCCAGTCTCGGTGGTACCTCCTACGAGCAGTACTTC. Its protein is CASLGGTSYEQYF.

The table lists this clonotype with many counts. The chain employs TRBV18 and TRBJ2-4; a weak D match, TRBD2 (6 bases). Trimming took off 0 bases at V and 2 bases at J, with 11 bases between the two ends. From germline, CDR1 is KGHSH and CDR2 LQKENI. This CDR3 is 16 amino acids long. DNA for the CDR3: TGTGCCAGCTCACCACCGGCCGGGAGCCCCAAAAACATTCAGTACTTC. Protein sequence: CASSPPAGSPKNIQYF.

This clonotype was picked up many times. The rearrangement joins TRBV15 to TRBJ1-2; D is unresolved. V was shortened by 4 bases and J by 6 bases, with 9 bases between the two germline ends. Per the germline V gene, CDR1 is LNHNV and CDR2 is YYDKDF (reference sequence). The CDR3 is 12 residues long. The CDR3 DNA reads as TGTGCCACCAGCATAGACCGACATGGCTACACCTTC. This sequence encodes CATSIDRHGYTF.

For this clonotype: Sequence at one end of the junction differs from germline and may be a read error. The chain recombines TRBV11-2 with TRBJ2-7; 13 bases agree with TRBD2. CDR1 and CDR2 from the germline V gene are SGHAT and FQNNGV. The CDR3 is made up of 18 amino acids. CDR3 in DNA: TGTGCCAGCACCTTAGGCAATCCCACTAGCGGGAGGGCCCACGAGCAGTACTTC. Translating gives CASTLGNPTSGRAHEQYF.

This clonotype was counted once. V usage is TRBV10-1 and J usage is TRBJ2-7, with D perhaps TRBD2 (6 bases). There are 13 residues in the CDR3. The V gene's germline CDR1 is WNHNN and CDR2 SYGVQD (reference sequence). Trimming took off 2 bases at V and 6 bases at J, with 11 bases between the two ends. This CDR3 is CASSERGLSEQYF. The CDR3 DNA sequence: TGCGCCAGCAGTGAGCGGGGACTGAGCGAGCAGTACTTC.

J is TRBJ2-7 and V is TRBV28, with TRBD2 matching 7 bases. CDR1 MDHEN and CDR2 SYDVKM come from the germline V gene. CDR3 size: 14 residues. V shed 2 bases, J shed 5 bases, and the junction held 6 bases outside the gene matches. This CDR3 reads CASSLGARGDEQYF. The CDR3 nucleotides read TGTGCCAGCAGTTTAGGGGCCCGGGGGGACGAGCAGTACTTC. The entire variable domain, with the rest obtained from reference TRBV28 and TRBJ2-7, is as follows: DVKVTQSSRYLVKRTGEKVFLECVQDMDHENMFWYRQDPGLGLRLIYFSYDVKMKEKGDIPEGYSVSREKKERFSLILESASTNQTSMYLCASSLGARGDEQYFGPGTRLTVT.

This clonotype appeared many times. The chain employs TRBV6-1 and TRBJ1-6; possible D gene TRBD1, 5 bases. Germline V CDR1 and CDR2: MNHNS, SASEGT. This CDR3 contains 12 residues. V lost 10 bases to trimming and J lost 6 bases, with 10 bases between them. The CDR3 DNA reads as TGTGCCATCACCGGGGGTAATTCACCCCTCCACTTT. The encoded protein is CAITGGNSPLHF.

This clonotype was seen repeatedly, ten times or more. The genes are TRBV18 and TRBJ2-7; 8 nucleotides line up with TRBD1. Germline trimming cut 3 bases from V and 0 bases from J; bases unmatched to any gene: 4. Per germline, CDR1 KGHSH and CDR2 LQKENI. This CDR3 is built from 15 residues. The CDR3 nucleotides read TGTGCCAGCTCACCTGGGACAGGACCCTCCTACGAGCAGTACTTC. Encoded protein: CASSPGTGPSYEQYF. Using reference TRBV18 and TRBJ2-7 for the parts outside the CDR3, the full variable domain is NAGVMQNPRHLVRRRGQEARLRCSPMKGHSHVYWYRQLPEEGLKFMVYLQKENIIDESGMPKERFSAEFPKEGPSILRIQQVVRGDSAAYFCASSPGTGPSYEQYFGPGTRLTVT.

V is TRBV11-2 and J is TRBJ2-7; maybe TRBD2 (6 bases). Trimming pared 4 bases from V and 0 bases from J, leaving 19 bases between. There are 17 residues in the CDR3. Germline lookup yields CDR1 SGHAT and CDR2 FQNNGV. Written as DNA, the CDR3 is TGTGCCAGCAGCTCACGACTTGGGGGGTCCTCCTCCTACGAGCAGTACTTC. Amino acid sequence: CASSSRLGGSSSYEQYF.

Many counts were recorded for this clonotype. This chain connects TRBV30 to TRBJ1-1; TRBD1 matches at 7 bases. Germline trimming cut 3 bases from V and 4 bases from J; bases unmatched to any gene: 8. CDR1 is GTSNPN and CDR2 is SVGIG in the germline V gene (reference sequence). CDR3 length: 14 residues. Here the CDR3 reads CAWSQQGFGTEAFF. In DNA form, the CDR3 reads TGTGCCTGGAGCCAACAGGGGTTTGGCACTGAAGCTTTCTTT.

The V call is TRBV6-2 or TRBV6-3, the J call TRBJ2-7, with D uncertain. V lost 2 bases to trimming and J lost 6 bases, with 5 bases between them. This CDR3 region has 11 residues. CDR1 and CDR2 from the germline V gene are MNHEY and SVGEGT. For the CDR3, the DNA is TGTGCCAGCAGTTACCTAGGCGAGCAGTACTTC. Its translation is CASSYLGEQYF.

This CDR3 reads CSARGLSREQYF. The CDR3 DNA is TGCAGTGCTAGAGGACTATCCCGGGAGCAGTACTTC. This sequence joins TRBV20-1 and TRBJ2-7; D possibly corresponds to TRBD2 (5 bases). Germline V gene data show CDR1 as DFQATT and CDR2 as SNEGSKA (reference sequence). The V and J ends lost 1 base and 7 bases respectively, with 11 bases between them. The CDR3 is 12 amino acids.

At least ten counts were recorded for this clonotype. The chain employs TRBV19 and TRBJ2-7; 7 bases line up with TRBD2. The germline CDR1 and CDR2 sequences are LNHDA and SQIVND (reference sequence). The CDR3 has 18 amino acids. After removal of 0 bases from V and 2 bases from J, the junction contained 13 bases not matched to a gene. The CDR3 reads CASSIDPGGAGYTYEQYF. For the CDR3, the DNA is TGTGCCAGTAGTATAGACCCCGGGGGAGCGGGATATACCTACGAGCAGTACTTC.

V usage is TRBV7-8 and J usage is TRBJ2-7; TRBD2 agrees at 7 bases. The V and J ends lost 3 bases and 2 bases, in that order; junction bases with no gene match: 4. Germline lookup yields CDR1 SGHVS and CDR2 FQNEAQ. The CDR3 has 14 residues. The CDR3 DNA follows: TGTGCCAGCAGCTTTGGTCTAGCGGCCTACGAGCAGTACTTC. This sequence encodes CASSFGLAAYEQYF.

The chain uses TRBV6-1 and TRBJ2-5; D remains unclear. Trimming cost V 1 base and J 2 bases, with 5 bases left between them. Germline V gene sequence: CDR1 MNHNS, CDR2 SASEGT. The CDR3 spans 13 residues. The CDR3 DNA follows: TGTGCCAGCAGTGAAGTCTTTCAAGAGACCCAGTACTTC. Its translation is CASSEVFQETQYF.

This clonotype showed up many times. The chain links TRBV4-2 to TRBJ2-7, with TRBD2 matching 9 bases. The V gene's germline CDR1 is LGHNA and CDR2 YNFKEQ. The length of the CDR3 is 17 residues. J lost 4 bases, V lost 1 base, and 11 bases had no gene match. The CDR3 DNA reads as TGTGCCAGCAGCCAAGCGGGGGAACTAGCGGGCAATTACGAGCAGTACTTC. Translation gives CASSQAGELAGNYEQYF.